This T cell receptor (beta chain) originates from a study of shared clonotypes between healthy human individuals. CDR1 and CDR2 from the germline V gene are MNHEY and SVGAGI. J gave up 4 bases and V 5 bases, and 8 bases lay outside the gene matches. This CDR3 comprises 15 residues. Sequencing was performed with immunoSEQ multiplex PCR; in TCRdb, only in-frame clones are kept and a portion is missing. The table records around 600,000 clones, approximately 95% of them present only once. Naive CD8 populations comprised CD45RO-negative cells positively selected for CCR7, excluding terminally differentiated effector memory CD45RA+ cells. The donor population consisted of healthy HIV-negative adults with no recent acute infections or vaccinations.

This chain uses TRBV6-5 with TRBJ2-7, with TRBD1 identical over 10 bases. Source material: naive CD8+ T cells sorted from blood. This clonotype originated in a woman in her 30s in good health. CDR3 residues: CASSTPGQGTYEQYF. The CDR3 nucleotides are TGTGCCAGCAGTACACCGGGACAGGGGACATACGAGCAGTACTTC.